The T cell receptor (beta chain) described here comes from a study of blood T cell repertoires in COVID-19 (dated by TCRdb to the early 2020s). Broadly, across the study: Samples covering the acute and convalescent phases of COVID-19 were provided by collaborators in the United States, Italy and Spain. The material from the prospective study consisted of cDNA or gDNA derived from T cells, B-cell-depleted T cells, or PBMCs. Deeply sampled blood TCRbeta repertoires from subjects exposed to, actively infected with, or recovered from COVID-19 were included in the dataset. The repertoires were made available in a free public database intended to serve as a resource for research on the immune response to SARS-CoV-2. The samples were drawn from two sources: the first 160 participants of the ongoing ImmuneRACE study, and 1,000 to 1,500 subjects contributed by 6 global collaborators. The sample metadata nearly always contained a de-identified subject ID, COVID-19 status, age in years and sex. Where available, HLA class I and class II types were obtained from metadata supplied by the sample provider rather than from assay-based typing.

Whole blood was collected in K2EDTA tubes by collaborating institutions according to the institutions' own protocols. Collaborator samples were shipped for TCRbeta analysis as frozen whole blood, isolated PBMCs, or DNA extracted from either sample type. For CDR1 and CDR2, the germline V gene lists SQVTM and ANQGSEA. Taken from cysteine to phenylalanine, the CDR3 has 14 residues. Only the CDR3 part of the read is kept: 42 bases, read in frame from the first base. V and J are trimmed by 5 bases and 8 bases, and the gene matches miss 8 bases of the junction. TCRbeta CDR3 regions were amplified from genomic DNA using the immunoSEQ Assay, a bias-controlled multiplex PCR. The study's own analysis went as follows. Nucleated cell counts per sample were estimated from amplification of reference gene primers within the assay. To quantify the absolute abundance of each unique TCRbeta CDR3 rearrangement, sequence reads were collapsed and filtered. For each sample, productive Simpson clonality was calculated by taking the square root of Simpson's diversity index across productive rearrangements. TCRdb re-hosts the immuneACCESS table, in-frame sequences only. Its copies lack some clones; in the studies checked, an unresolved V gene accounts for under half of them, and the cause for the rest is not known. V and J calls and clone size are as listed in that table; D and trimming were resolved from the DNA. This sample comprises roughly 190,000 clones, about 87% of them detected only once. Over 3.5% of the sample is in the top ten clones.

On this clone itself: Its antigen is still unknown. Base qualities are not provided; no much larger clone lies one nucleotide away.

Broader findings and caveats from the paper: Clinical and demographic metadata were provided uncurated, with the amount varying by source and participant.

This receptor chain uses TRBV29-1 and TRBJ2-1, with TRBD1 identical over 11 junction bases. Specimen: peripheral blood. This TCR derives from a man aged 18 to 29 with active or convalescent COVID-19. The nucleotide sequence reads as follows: TGCAGCGTTCGGGACAGGGGGATTCTGGATGAGCAGTTCTTC. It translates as CSVRDRGILDEQFF.